This T cell receptor beta chain was captured by sequencing in a study of T-cell reconstitution after alpha-beta-depleted transplantation in children. Unique molecular identifiers tagged the TCRbeta library. Using its own MiXCR run on the PCR reads, TCRdb lists one record per CDR3 protein. This sample has around 600,000 distinct CDR3 sequences, with 8% to 11% found just once. V was cut by 3 bases and J by 5 bases, with 6 bases left in between. Germline assignment: CDR1 SGDLS and CDR2 YYNGEE. The CDR3 totals 11 residues. The material was PBMCs from the stem cell graft donor, obtained from the stem cell graft. The receptor's source is a human donor who donated a stem cell graft to a child with acute myeloid leukemia. The chain has TRBV9 and TRBJ2-7; perhaps TRBD1 as D (5 bases). The CDR3 reads CASSAGHEQYF. The CDR3 bases are TGTGCCAGCAGCGCAGGGCACGAGCAGTACTTC. Filled out from reference TRBV9 and TRBJ2-7, the complete variable domain reads DSGVTQTPKHLITATGQRVTLRCSPRSGDLSVYWYQQSLDQGLQFLIQYYNGEERAKGNILERFSAQQFPDLHSELNLSSLELGDSALYFCASSAGHEQYFGPGTRLTVT.